This TCR beta chain was observed in a study of long-term antiretroviral therapy in people with HIV. With V trimmed by 9 bases and J by 6 bases, 14 bases remained unmatched. Germline V gene data show CDR1 as LNHDA and CDR2 as SQIVND (reference sequence). The CDR3 length is 15 residues. At survey level, the immunoSEQ assay was run in its v3.0 version. The study targeted roughly 35,000-50,000 T-cell genomes per sample in sequencing. This table comes from immunoSEQ multiplex PCR, and its TCRdb copy is limited to in-frame clones, with some not included. This sample has tens of thousands of clones, with 84% found just once. Participants with HIV, all of them, were treated in the United States. As to this clone: Antigen specificity is unknown.

Overall study results and limits: Blood collection from about 2004 to 2018 possibly occurred under older ART regimens. Controls had broader CDR3 length ranges than HIV repertoires did.

V and J are TRBV19 and TRBJ2-7; 10 bases match TRBD2. The clonotype originates from a man aged 40-49 years with HIV. This specimen consisted of unsorted PBMCs, obtained 0.5 years before starting antiretroviral therapy. The chain's CDR3 is CASESSGGPVGEQYF. In DNA, the CDR3 is TGTGCCAGCGAATCTAGCGGGGGCCCTGTGGGCGAGCAGTACTTC.